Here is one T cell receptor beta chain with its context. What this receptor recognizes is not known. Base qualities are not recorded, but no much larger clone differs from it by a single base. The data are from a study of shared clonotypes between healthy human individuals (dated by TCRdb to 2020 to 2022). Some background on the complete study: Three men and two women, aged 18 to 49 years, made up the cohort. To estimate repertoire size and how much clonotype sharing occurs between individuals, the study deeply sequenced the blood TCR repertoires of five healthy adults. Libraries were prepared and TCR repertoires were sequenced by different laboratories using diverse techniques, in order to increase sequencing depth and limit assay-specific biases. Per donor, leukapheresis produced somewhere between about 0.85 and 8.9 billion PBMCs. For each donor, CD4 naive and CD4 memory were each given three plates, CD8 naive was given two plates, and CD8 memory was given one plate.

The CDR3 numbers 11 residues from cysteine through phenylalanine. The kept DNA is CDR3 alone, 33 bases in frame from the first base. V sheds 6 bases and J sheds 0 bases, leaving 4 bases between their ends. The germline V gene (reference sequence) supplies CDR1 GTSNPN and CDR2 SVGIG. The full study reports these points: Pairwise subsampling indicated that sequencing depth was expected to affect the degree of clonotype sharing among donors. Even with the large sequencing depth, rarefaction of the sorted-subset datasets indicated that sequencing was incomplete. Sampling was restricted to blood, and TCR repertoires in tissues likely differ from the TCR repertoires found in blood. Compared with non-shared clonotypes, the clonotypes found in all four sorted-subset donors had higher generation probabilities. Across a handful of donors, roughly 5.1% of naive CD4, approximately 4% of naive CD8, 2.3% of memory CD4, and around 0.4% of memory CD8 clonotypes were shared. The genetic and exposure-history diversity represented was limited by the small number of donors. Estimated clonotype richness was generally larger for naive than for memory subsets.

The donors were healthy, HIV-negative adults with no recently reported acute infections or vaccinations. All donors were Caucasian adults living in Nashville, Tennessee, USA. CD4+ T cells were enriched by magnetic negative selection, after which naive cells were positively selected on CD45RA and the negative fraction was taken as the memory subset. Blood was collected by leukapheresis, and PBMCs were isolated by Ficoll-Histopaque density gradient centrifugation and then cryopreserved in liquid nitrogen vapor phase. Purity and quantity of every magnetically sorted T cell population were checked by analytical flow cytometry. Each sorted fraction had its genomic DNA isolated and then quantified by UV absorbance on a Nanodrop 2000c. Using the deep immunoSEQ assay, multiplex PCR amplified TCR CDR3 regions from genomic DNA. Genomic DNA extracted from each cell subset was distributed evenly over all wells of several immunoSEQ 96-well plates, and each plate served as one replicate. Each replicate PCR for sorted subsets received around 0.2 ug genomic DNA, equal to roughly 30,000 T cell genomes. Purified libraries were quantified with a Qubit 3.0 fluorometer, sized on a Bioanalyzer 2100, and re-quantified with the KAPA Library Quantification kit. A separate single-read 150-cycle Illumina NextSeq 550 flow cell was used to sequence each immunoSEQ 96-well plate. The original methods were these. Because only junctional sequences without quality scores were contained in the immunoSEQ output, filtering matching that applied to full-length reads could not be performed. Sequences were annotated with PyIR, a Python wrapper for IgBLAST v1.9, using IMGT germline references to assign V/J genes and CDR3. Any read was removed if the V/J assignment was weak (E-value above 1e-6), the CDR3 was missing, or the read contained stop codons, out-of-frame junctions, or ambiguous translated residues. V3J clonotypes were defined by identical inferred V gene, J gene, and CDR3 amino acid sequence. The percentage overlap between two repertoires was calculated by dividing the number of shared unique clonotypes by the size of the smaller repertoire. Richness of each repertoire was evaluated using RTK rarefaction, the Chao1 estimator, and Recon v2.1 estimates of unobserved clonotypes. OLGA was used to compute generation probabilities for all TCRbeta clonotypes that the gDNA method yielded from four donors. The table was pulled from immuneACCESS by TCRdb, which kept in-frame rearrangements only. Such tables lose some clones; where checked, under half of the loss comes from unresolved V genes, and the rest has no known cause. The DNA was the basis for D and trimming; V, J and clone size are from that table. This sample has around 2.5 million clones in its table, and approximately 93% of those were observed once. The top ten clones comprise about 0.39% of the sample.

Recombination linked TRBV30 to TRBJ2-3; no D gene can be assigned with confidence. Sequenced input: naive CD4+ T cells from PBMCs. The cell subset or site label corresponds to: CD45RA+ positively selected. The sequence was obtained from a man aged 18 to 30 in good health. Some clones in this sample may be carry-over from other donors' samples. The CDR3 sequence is CACKSTDTQYF. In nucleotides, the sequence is TGTGCCTGTAAAAGCACAGATACGCAGTATTTT.